This TCR beta chain comes out of a study of T-cell reconstitution after alpha-beta-depleted transplantation in children. Overall study results and limits: Most T-cell counts and diversity one year after the transplant came from T cells that were newly produced. Some patients' high day-60 TCRbeta diversity was attributed to recipient cells surviving conditioning. Reportedly, alpha-beta T cells present about two months post-transplant originated from several hundred expanded clones of graft origin.

Notes on this clonotype: Its antigen is unknown. A much larger clone lies a single base off, so this may be a read error.

Library preparation (for TCRbeta) was performed with unique molecular identifiers. TCRdb fed the PCR reads into MiXCR, producing one record per CDR3 protein. The sample contains fewer than 700,000 distinct CDR3 sequences, under 25% of which appear only once. V was trimmed by 2 bases and J by 7 bases, leaving 17 bases between them. This CDR3 comprises 16 residues. The germline V gene has CDR1 SGHVS and CDR2 FQNEAQ. The origin of this receptor is a boy under three years old who had a stem cell transplant for acute myeloid leukemia, so the T cells may come from the graft donor. Specimen: PBMCs, mostly from graft donor cells, collected 360 days after TCRalphabeta/CD19-depleted stem cell transplant. This sequence joins TRBV7-8 and TRBJ2-2, with D perhaps matching TRBD1 (7 bases). CDR3 bases: TGTGCCAGCAGCTTAACGTGGCAGGGGGGAATCGGGGAGCTGTTTTTT. Translated: CASSLTWQGGIGELFF.